This record looks at one T cell receptor (beta chain) sequence and its context. The CDR3 totals 14 residues. The germline V and J ends were trimmed by 6 bases and 0 bases, with 9 bases remaining between them. Per the germline V gene, CDR1 is KGHSH and CDR2 is LQKENI. TCRdb's copy holds only in-frame clones and misses some; the assay was immunoSEQ multiplex PCR. The repertoire holds about 130,000 clones, with roughly 80% as singletons. The sample belongs to a study of blood T cell repertoires in COVID-19. Background on the study: The cDNA or gDNA used as material had been derived from T cells, B-cell-depleted T cells, or PBMCs.

This TCR derives from a woman aged 45 to 65 who had recovered from COVID-19. The sample taken for sequencing was PBMCs or T cells enriched from blood (not recorded which). The rearrangement links TRBV18 to TRBJ1-5; no reliable D call. CDR3 DNA: TGTGCCAGCTCGGGCGCTCATAGCAATCAGCCCCAGCATTTT. Translating it yields CASSGAHSNQPQHF.